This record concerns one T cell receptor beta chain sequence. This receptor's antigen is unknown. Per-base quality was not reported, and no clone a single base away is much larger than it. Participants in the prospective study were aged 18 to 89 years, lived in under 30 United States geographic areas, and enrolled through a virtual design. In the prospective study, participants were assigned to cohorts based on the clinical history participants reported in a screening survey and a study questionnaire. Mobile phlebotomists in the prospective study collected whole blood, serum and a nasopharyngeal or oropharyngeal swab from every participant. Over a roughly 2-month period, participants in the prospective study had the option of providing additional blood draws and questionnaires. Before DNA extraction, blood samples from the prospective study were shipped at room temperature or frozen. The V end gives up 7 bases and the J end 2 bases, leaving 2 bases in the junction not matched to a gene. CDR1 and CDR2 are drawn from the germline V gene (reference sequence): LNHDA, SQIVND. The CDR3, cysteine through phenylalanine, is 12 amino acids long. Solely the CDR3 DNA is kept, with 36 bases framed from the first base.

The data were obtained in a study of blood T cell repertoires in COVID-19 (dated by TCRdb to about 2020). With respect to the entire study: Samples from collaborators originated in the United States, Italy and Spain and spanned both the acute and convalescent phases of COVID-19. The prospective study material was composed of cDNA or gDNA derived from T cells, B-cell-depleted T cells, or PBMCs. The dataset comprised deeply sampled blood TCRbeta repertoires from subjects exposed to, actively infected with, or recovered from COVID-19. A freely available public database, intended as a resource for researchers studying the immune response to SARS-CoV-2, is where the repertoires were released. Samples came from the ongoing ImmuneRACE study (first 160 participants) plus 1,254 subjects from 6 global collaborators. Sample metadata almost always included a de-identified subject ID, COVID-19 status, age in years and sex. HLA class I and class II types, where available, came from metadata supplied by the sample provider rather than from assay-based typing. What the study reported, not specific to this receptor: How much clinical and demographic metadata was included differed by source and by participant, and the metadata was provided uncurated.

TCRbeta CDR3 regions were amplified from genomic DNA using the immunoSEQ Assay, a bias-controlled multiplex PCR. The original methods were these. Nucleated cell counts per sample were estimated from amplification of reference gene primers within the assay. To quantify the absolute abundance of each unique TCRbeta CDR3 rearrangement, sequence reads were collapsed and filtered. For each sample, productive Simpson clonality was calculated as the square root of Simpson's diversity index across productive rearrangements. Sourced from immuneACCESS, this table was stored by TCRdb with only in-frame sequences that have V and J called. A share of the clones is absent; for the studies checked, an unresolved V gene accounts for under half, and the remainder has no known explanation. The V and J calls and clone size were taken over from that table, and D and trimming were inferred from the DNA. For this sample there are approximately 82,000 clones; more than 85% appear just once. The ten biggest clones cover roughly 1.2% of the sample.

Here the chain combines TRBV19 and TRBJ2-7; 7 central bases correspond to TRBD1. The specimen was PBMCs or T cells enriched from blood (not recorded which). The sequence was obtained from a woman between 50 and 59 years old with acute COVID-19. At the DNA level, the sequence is TGTGCCAGTATGGACAGGACCTACGAGCAGTACTTC. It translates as CASMDRTYEQYF.